The table lists the clone carrying this TCR beta chain with many counts. This entry is derived from a study of T cells in Graves' hyperthyroidism and ophthalmopathy. Graves' hyperthyroidism is called stable when ophthalmopathy does not progress within 18 months. Exclusion followed for patients with uncontrolled infection, other autoimmune disease, pregnancy or lactation. J gave up 3 bases and V 3 bases, and 1 base lay outside the gene matches. CDR3 length equals 12 residues. The V gene's germline CDR1 is DFQATT and CDR2 SNEGSKA (reference sequence). RNA transcripts provided the source from which TCR beta CDR3 regions were amplified. The TCR CDR3 first-round RT-PCR relied on the HTBI primer set. MiXCR, applied by TCRdb to the multiplex PCR reads, yields one record per CDR3 protein. The table has about 560,000 distinct CDR3 sequences, 15% to 19% seen once.

Sequencing was carried out using blood. The receptor comes from a woman between 25 and 40 years old with Graves' hyperthyroidism. V gene TRBV20-1 combines with J gene TRBJ2-7, with TRBD1 matching 8 bases. This CDR3 is CSARDRVYEQYF. The CDR3 region has the DNA TGCAGTGCTAGGGACAGGGTCTACGAGCAGTACTTC.